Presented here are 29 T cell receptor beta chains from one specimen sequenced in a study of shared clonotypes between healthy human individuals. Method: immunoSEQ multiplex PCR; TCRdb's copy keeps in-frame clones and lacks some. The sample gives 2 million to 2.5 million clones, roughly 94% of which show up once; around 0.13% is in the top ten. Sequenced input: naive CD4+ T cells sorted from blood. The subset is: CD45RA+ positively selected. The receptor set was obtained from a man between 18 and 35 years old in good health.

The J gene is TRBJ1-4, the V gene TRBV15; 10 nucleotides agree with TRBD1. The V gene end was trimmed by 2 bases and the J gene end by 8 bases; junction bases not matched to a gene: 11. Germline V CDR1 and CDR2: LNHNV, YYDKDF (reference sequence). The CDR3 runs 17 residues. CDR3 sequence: CATSRYGTGVKKEKLFF. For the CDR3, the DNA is TGTGCCACCAGCAGATACGGGACAGGGGTAAAGAAGGAAAAACTGTTTTTT. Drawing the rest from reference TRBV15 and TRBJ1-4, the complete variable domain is DAMVIQNPRYQVTQFGKPVTLSCSQTLNHNVMYWYQQKSSQAPKLLFHYYDKDFNNEADTPDNFQSRRPNTSFCFLDIRSPGLGDTAMYLCATSRYGTGVKKEKLFFGSGTQLSVL.

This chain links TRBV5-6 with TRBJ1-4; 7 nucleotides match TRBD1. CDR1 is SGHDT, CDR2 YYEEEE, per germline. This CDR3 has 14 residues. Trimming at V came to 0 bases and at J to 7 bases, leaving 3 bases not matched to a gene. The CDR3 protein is CASSLEGGGEKLFF. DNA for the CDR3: TGTGCCAGCAGCTTGGAAGGGGGCGGTGAAAAACTGTTTTTT. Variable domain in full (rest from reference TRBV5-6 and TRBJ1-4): DAGVTQSPTHLIKTRGQQVTLRCSPKSGHDTVSWYQQALGQGPQFIFQYYEEEERQRGNFPDRFSGHQFPNYSSELNVNALLLGDSALYLCASSLEGGGEKLFFGSGTQLSVL.

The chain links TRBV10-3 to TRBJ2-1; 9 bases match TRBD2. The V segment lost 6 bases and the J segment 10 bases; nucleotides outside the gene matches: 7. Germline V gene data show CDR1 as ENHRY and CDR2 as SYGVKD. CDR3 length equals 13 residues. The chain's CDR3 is CAISVSGSTEQFF. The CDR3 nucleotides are TGTGCCATCAGCGTTAGCGGGAGTACCGAGCAGTTCTTC.

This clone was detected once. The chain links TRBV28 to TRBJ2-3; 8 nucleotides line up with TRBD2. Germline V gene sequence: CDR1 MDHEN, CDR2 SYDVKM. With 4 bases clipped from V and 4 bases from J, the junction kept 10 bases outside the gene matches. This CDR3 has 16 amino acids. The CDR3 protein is CASSYGGRPGADTQYF. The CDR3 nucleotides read TGTGCCAGCAGTTACGGCGGGAGGCCCGGGGCAGATACGCAGTATTTT.

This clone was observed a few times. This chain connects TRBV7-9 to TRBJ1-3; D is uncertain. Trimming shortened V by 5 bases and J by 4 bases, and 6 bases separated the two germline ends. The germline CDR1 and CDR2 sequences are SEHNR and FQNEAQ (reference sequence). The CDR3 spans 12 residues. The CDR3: CASSPPGNTIYF. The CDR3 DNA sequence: TGTGCCAGCAGCCCCCCGGGAAACACCATATATTTT.

The CDR3 loop is CASSLDSGKETQYF. Written as DNA, the CDR3 is TGTGCCAGCAGCCTGGATAGCGGGAAAGAGACCCAGTACTTC. The rearrangement links TRBV7-8 to TRBJ2-5; 8 nucleotides line up with TRBD2. The V and J ends lost 5 bases and 3 bases, in that order; junction bases with no gene match: 5. Per the germline V gene, CDR1 is SGHVS and CDR2 is FQNEAQ. The CDR3 has 14 amino acids.

CDR3 coding DNA: TGTGCCAGCAGACCTCTTGTTGGGGGACGCACAGATACGCAGTATTTT. Protein: CASRPLVGGRTDTQYF. The chain combines TRBV27 with TRBJ2-3, with D perhaps being TRBD1 or TRBD2 (5 bases each). The V end was cut by 6 bases, the J end by 1 base, with 17 bases between. The CDR3 runs to 16 residues. The germline V gene encodes CDR1 MNHEY and CDR2 SMNVEV (reference sequence).

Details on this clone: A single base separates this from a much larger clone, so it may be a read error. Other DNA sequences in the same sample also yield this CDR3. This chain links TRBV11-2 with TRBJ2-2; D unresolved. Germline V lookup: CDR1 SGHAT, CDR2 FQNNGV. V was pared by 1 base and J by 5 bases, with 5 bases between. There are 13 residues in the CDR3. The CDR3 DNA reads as TGTGCCAGCAGCTTAGCCGGTACCGGGGAGCTGTTTTTT. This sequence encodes CASSLAGTGELFF.

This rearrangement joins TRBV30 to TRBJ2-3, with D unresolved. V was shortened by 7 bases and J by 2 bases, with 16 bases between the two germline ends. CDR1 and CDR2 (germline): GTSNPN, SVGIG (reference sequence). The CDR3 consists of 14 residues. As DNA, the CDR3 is TGTGCCTCCACCCCGCAGGATCCCACAGATACGCAGTATTTT. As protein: CASTPQDPTDTQYF.

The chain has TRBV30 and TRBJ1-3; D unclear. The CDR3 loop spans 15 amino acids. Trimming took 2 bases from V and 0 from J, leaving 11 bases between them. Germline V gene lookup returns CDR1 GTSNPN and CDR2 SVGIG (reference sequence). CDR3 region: CAWSRAGNSGNTIYF. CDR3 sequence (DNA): TGTGCCTGGAGTAGGGCCGGAAACTCTGGAAACACCATATATTTT.

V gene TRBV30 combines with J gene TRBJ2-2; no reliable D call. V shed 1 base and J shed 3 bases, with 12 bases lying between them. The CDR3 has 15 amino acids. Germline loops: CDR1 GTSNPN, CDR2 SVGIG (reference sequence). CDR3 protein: CAWSDPTVDTGELFF. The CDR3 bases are TGTGCCTGGAGTGACCCCACAGTGGACACCGGGGAGCTGTTTTTT.

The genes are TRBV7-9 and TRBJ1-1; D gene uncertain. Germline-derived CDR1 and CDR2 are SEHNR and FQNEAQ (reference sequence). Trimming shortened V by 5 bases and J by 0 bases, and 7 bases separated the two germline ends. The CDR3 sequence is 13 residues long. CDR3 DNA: TGTGCCAGCAGCGTAACGGTGAACACTGAAGCTTTCTTT. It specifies CASSVTVNTEAFF. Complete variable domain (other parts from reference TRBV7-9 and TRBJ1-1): DTGVSQNPRHKITKRGQNVTFRCDPISEHNRLYWYRQTLGQGPEFLTYFQNEAQLEKSRLLSDRFSAERPKGSFSTLEIQRTEQGDSAMYLCASSVTVNTEAFFGQGTRLTVV.

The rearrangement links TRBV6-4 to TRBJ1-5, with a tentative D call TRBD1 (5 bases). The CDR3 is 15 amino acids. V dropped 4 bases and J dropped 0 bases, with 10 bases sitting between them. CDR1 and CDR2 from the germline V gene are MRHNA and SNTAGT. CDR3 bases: TGTGCCAGCAGTGCCGACAGAAATAGCAATCAGCCCCAGCATTTT. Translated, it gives CASSADRNSNQPQHF.

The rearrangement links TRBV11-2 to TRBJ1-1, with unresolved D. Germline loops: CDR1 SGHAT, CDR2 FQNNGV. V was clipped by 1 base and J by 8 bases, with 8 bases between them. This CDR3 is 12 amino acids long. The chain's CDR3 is CASSLVGLEAFF. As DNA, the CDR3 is TGTGCCAGCAGCTTAGTAGGGTTGGAAGCTTTCTTT.

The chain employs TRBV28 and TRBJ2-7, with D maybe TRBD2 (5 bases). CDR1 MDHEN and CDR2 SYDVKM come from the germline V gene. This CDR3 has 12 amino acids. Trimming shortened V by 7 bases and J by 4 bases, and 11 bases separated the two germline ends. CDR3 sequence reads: CASTTRGYEQYF. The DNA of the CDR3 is TGTGCCAGCACCACTCGGGGATACGAGCAGTACTTC.

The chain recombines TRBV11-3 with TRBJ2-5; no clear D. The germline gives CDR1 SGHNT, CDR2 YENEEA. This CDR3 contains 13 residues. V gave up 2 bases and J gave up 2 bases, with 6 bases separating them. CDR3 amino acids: CASSLNWQETQYF. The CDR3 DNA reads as TGTGCCAGCAGCTTAAACTGGCAAGAGACCCAGTACTTC.

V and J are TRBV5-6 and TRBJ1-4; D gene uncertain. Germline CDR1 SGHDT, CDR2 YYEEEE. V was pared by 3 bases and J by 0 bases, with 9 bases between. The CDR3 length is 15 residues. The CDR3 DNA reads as TGTGCCAGCAGCTCCAAGGGAGCAACTAATGAAAAACTGTTTTTT. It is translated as CASSSKGATNEKLFF.

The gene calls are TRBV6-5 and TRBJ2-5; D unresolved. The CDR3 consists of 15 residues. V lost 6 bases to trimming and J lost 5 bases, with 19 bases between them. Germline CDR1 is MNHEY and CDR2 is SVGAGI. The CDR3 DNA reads TGTGCCAGCAGCCCCGCCCTTACTCGTACGGAGACCCAGTACTTC. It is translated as CASSPALTRTETQYF.

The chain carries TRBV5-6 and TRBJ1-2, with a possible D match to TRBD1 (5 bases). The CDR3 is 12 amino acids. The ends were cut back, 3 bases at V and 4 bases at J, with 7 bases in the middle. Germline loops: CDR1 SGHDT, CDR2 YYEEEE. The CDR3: CASSSTAYGYTF. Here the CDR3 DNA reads TGTGCCAGCAGCTCGACAGCCTATGGCTACACCTTC.

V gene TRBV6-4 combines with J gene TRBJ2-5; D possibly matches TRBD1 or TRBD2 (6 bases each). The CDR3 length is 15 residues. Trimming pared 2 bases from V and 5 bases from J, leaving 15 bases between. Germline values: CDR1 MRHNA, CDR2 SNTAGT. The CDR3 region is CASSDGGPLLETQYF. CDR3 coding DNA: TGTGCCAGCAGTGACGGGGGGCCTTTATTGGAGACCCAGTACTTC.

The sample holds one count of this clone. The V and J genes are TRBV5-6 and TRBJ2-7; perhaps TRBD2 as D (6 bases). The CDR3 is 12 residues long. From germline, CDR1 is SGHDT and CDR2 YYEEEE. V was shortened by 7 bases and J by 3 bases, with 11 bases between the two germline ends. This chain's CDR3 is CASDEGGYEQYF. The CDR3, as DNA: TGTGCCAGCGATGAGGGAGGCTACGAGCAGTACTTC.

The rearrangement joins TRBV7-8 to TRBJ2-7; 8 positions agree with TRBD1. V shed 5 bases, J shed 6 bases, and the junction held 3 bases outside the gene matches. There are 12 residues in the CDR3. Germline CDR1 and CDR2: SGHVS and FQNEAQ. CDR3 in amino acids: CASSRTGSEQYF. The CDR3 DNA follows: TGTGCCAGCAGCAGGACAGGGAGCGAGCAGTACTTC.

CDR3 sequence reads: CASSPYTSGGANSPDTQYF. CDR3 coding DNA: TGTGCCAGCAGCCCTTATACTAGCGGGGGGGCCAATTCGCCAGATACGCAGTATTTT. J is TRBJ2-3 and V is TRBV27; 13 bases are a match to TRBD2. In germline, CDR1 is MNHEY, CDR2 SMNVEV (reference sequence). The CDR3 is 19 residues long. Unmatched junction bases numbered 16, after V lost 6 bases and J lost 4 bases.

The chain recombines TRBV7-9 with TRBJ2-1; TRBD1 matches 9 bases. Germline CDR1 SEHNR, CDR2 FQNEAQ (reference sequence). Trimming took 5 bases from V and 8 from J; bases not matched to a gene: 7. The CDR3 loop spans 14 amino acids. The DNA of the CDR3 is TGTGCCAGCAGCGAAACTAGGACAGGGGATGAGCAGTTCTTC. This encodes CASSETRTGDEQFF.

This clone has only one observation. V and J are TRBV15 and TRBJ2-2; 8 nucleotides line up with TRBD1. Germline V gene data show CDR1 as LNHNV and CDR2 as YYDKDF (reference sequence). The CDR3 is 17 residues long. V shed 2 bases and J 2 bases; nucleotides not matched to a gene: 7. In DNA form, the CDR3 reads TGTGCCACCAGCAGAACCAGGGGGCCACTCAACACCGGGGAGCTGTTTTTT. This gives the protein CATSRTRGPLNTGELFF. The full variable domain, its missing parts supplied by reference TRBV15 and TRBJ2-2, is DAMVIQNPRYQVTQFGKPVTLSCSQTLNHNVMYWYQQKSSQAPKLLFHYYDKDFNNEADTPDNFQSRRPNTSFCFLDIRSPGLGDTAMYLCATSRTRGPLNTGELFFGEGSRLTVL.

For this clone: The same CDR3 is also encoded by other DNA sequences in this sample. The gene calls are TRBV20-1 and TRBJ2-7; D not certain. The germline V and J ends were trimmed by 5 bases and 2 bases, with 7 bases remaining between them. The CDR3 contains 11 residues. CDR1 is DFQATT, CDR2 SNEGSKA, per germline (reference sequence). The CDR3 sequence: CSAGSTYEQYF. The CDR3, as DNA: TGCAGTGCTGGCAGCACCTACGAGCAGTACTTC.

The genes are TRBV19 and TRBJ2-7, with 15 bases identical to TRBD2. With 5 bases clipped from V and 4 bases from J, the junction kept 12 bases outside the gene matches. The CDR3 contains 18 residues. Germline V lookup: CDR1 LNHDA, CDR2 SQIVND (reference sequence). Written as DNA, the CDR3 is TGTGCCAGTAGTGCCGGGACAGGAGGGACTAGCGGGAGGTACGAGCAGTACTTC. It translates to CASSAGTGGTSGRYEQYF.

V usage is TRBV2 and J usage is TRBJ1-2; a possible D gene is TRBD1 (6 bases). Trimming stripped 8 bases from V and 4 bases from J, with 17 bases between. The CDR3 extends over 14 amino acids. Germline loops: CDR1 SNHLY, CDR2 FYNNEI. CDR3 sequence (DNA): TGTGCCAGCTTAAGCCAGGGGTACCCCTATGGCTACACCTTC. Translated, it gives CASLSQGYPYGYTF.

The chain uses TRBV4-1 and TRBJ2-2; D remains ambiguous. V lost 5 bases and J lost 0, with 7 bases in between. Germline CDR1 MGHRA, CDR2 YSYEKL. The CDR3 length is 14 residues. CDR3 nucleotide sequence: TGCGCCAGCAGCAAGGGATCGAACACCGGGGAGCTGTTTTTT. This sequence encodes CASSKGSNTGELFF.